Presented here are 20 T cell receptor beta chains from one specimen sequenced in a study of T-cell memory formation after mild COVID-19 (dated by TCRdb to about 2021). Preparation of the library involved 5' RACE. TCRdb shows the sequencer as Illumina NovaSeq 6000. In-frame beta chains were kept once TCRdb had trimmed the public reads at Q25 with fastp and called clones with MiXCR. Records with the same CDR3 protein are collapsed into one entry carrying the most frequent genes and DNA. This sample lists hundreds of thousands of distinct CDR3 sequences; roughly 15% were detected once. The ten largest clones represent 22% of the sample. Input material: PBMCs or a T cell subset sorted from them (not recorded which). The receptors come from a man between 18 and 35 years old who had mild COVID-19 (a few samples of this study predate the infection). The sample titles of this study are shuffled in the database, so cell type and time point are left out; the donor was told from shared clones.

This sequence joins TRBV11-2 and TRBJ2-2; no reliable D call. In germline, CDR1 is SGHAT, CDR2 FQNNGV. V dropped 7 bases and J dropped 0 bases, with 15 bases sitting between them. The CDR3 contains 16 residues. The CDR3 nucleotides are TGTGCCAGCACTATTCTCAGGTCCGCGAACACCGGGGAGCTGTTTTTT. Protein sequence: CASTILRSANTGELFF.

This clonotype was detected a few times. The V and J genes are TRBV12-2 and TRBJ2-1; the table gives TRBD2 as D, unverified against the DNA. TRBV12-2 is marked as a pseudogene. This CDR3 has 16 residues. The CDR3 DNA sequence: TGTGCAAGTCGCCCCGATACTAGCCCAGACTACAATGAGCAGTTCTTC. This sequence encodes CASRPDTSPDYNEQFF.

This chain links TRBV19 with TRBJ2-7; no definite D call. The CDR3 is 16 residues long. Germline V CDR1 and CDR2: LNHDA, SQIVND (reference sequence). V shed 4 bases and J shed 0 bases, with 16 bases lying between them. The CDR3 region has the DNA TGTGCCAGTAGTACCGCAGCGCCGCAGGTCTCCTACGAGCAGTACTTC. Encoded protein: CASSTAAPQVSYEQYF. Full variable domain (remainder filled in from reference TRBV19 and TRBJ2-7): DGGITQSPKYLFRKEGQNVTLSCEQNLNHDAMYWYRQDPGQGLRLIYYSQIVNDFQKGDIAEGYSVSREKKESFPLTVTSAQKNPTAFYLCASSTAAPQVSYEQYFGPGTRLTVT.

This clonotype turned up a few times. The chain employs TRBV18 and TRBJ2-5, with no clear D. From germline, CDR1 is KGHSH and CDR2 LQKENI. V was cut by 0 bases and J by 3 bases, with 8 bases left in between. This CDR3 has 14 residues. As DNA, the CDR3 is TGTGCCAGCTCACCACCTGGACGGGAAGAGACCCAGTACTTC. It yields the protein CASSPPGREETQYF. Together with reference TRBV18 and TRBJ2-5, the CDR3 gives the full variable domain: NAGVMQNPRHLVRRRGQEARLRCSPMKGHSHVYWYRQLPEEGLKFMVYLQKENIIDESGMPKERFSAEFPKEGPSILRIQQVVRGDSAAYFCASSPPGREETQYFGPGTRLLVL.

This chain links TRBV5-1 with TRBJ2-5, with 11 bases aligning to TRBD2. Germline V CDR1 and CDR2: SGHRS, YFSETQ. V lost 0 bases, J lost 1 base, and 2 bases stayed unmatched. The CDR3 spans 16 residues. The CDR3 protein is CASSLVGLAGQETQYF. DNA for the CDR3: TGCGCCAGCAGCTTGGTAGGACTAGCGGGCCAAGAGACCCAGTACTTC.

This clonotype occurred a few times. CDR3: CSVEVPLSSYEQYV. The CDR3 DNA sequence: TGCAGCGTTGAAGTGCCTCTGAGCTCCTACGAGCAGTACGTC. V usage is TRBV29-1 and J usage is TRBJ2-7; no reliable D call. CDR1 is SQVTM, CDR2 ANQGSEA, per germline. This CDR3 is 14 amino acids long. With 1 base removed from V and 0 bases from J, the gap between germline ends came to 10 bases.

This clonotype has more than one count but fewer than ten. This chain links TRBV2 with TRBJ2-1, with 7 bases that match TRBD2. CDR3 size: 15 residues. V gave up 6 bases and J gave up 6 bases; unmatched junction bases: 11. CDR1 and CDR2 (germline): SNHLY, FYNNEI. CDR3 DNA sequence: TGTGCCAGCAGCCCCCGGGAGGAGCGGGGCAATGAGCAGTTCTTC. It translates to CASSPREERGNEQFF. Drawing the rest from reference TRBV2 and TRBJ2-1, the complete variable domain is EPEVTQTPSHQVTQMGQEVILRCVPISNHLYFYWYRQILGQKVEFLVSFYNNEISEKSEIFDDQFSVERPDGSNFTLKIRSTKLEDSAMYFCASSPREERGNEQFFGPGTRLTVL.

This clonotype was observed a few times. The chain carries TRBV7-2 and TRBJ1-1; D gene ambiguous. V lost 5 bases to trimming and J lost 11 bases, with 18 bases between them. The CDR3 contains 13 residues. Germline V gene data show CDR1 as SGHTA and CDR2 as FQGNSA. This chain's CDR3 is CASSTDGWPRAFF. CDR3 nucleotide sequence: TGTGCCAGCAGCACGGACGGGTGGCCGCGGGCTTTCTTT. The full variable domain, in which reference TRBV7-2 and TRBJ1-1 provide the parts outside the CDR3, is GAGVSQSPSNKVTEKGKDVELRCDPISGHTALYWYRQSLGQGLEFLIYFQGNSAPDKSGLPSDRFSAERTGGSVSTLTIQRTQQEDSAVYLCASSTDGWPRAFFGQGTRLTVV.

This clonotype was found many times. The J gene is TRBJ2-2, the V gene TRBV10-3; 9 bases align to TRBD2. CDR3 size: 13 residues. Unmatched junction bases numbered 1, after V lost 10 bases and J lost 1 base. Germline lookup yields CDR1 ENHRY and CDR2 SYGVKD. The CDR3 DNA sequence: TGTGCCAGTAGCGGGGGGAACACCGGGGAGCTGTTTTTT. Its protein product is CASSGGNTGELFF.

This chain links TRBV5-1 with TRBJ2-5; 10 bases are shared with TRBD1. J was trimmed by 3 bases and V by 2 bases; bases with no gene match: 4. Germline values: CDR1 SGHRS, CDR2 YFSETQ. The CDR3 length is 15 residues. CDR3 loop: CASSFRDRGEETQYF. CDR3 bases: TGCGCCAGCAGCTTCCGGGACAGGGGTGAAGAGACCCAGTACTTC.

V gene TRBV5-1 combines with J gene TRBJ1-2; D unresolved. CDR1 is SGHRS, CDR2 YFSETQ, per germline. V was trimmed by 2 bases and J by 0 bases, leaving 8 bases between them. The CDR3 loop spans 14 amino acids. This CDR3 is CASSFTSANYGYTF. In nucleotides, the CDR3 is TGCGCCAGCAGCTTCACGTCAGCTAACTATGGCTACACCTTC.

This clonotype was found a few times. The chain uses TRBV4-3 and TRBJ1-2; 8 bases align to TRBD1. J gave up 0 bases and V 8 bases, and 2 bases lay outside the gene matches. The germline V gene encodes CDR1 LGHNA and CDR2 YSLEER. CDR3 size: 13 residues. The CDR3 loop is CASSDRANYGYTF. CDR3 in DNA: TGCGCCAGCTCGGACAGGGCTAACTATGGCTACACCTTC.

The V gene is TRBV7-2, the J gene TRBJ2-3; D gene unclear. The V end was cut by 4 bases, the J end by 4 bases, with 12 bases between. The CDR3 extends over 14 amino acids. Germline V gives CDR1 SGHTA, CDR2 FQGNSA. The CDR3 here is CASSSRGFADTQYF. DNA for the CDR3: TGTGCCAGCAGCTCCAGAGGTTTCGCAGATACGCAGTATTTT. Combining the CDR3 with reference TRBV7-2 and TRBJ2-3 gives the whole variable domain GAGVSQSPSNKVTEKGKDVELRCDPISGHTALYWYRQSLGQGLEFLIYFQGNSAPDKSGLPSDRFSAERTGGSVSTLTIQRTQQEDSAVYLCASSSRGFADTQYFGPGTRLTVL.

This clonotype appeared many times. V is TRBV7-9 and J is TRBJ2-3, with no clear D. Per germline, CDR1 SEHNR and CDR2 FQNEAQ (reference sequence). This CDR3 contains 11 residues. V gave up 3 bases and J gave up 6 bases, with 4 bases separating them. Written as DNA, the CDR3 is TGTGCCAGCAGCTTCGCGGATACGCAGTATTTT. It codes for CASSFADTQYF.

The chain uses TRBV11-2 and TRBJ2-3; D not certain. Germline V gene sequence: CDR1 SGHAT, CDR2 FQNNGV. This CDR3 has 13 residues. Trimming took 5 bases from V and 4 from J, leaving 10 bases between them. The CDR3 DNA sequence: TGTGCCAGCAGCCAGCTCCGAGCAGATACGCAGTATTTT. Translation gives CASSQLRADTQYF.

This clonotype was picked up a small number of times. V usage is TRBV6-6 and J usage is TRBJ2-5; 11 bases are shared with TRBD2. With V trimmed by 4 bases and J by 0 bases, 1 base remained unmatched. Germline V CDR1 and CDR2: MNHNY, SVGAGI (reference sequence). The CDR3 covers 15 residues. This chain's CDR3 is CASSSTSGDQETQYF. The DNA of the CDR3 is TGTGCCAGCAGTTCGACTAGCGGGGACCAAGAGACCCAGTACTTC.

This clonotype was observed a handful of times. This chain connects TRBV7-2 to TRBJ2-5; 10 bases are shared with TRBD1. The CDR3 runs to 16 residues. J lost 1 base, V lost 3 bases, and 5 bases had no gene match. The germline V gene has CDR1 SGHTA and CDR2 FQGNSA. CDR3 loop: CASSFWTGGVQETQYF. DNA of the CDR3: TGTGCCAGCAGCTTTTGGACAGGGGGGGTCCAAGAGACCCAGTACTTC.

This CDR3 reads CASSEYGKGEVLTF. The CDR3 DNA reads TGTGCCAGCAGTGAATATGGAAAGGGGGAAGTCCTGACTTTC. This chain connects TRBV25-1 to TRBJ2-6; TRBD1 might be the D (6 bases). V lost 0 bases and J 13 bases, leaving 13 bases between the germline ends. CDR1 and CDR2 (germline): MGHDK, SYGVNS. The CDR3 extends over 14 amino acids.

The rearrangement joins TRBV6-5 to TRBJ1-1, with unresolved D. This CDR3 is built from 13 residues. Per the germline V gene, CDR1 is MNHEY and CDR2 is SVGAGI. Trimming left V 6 bases short and J 3 bases short, with 11 bases between. The CDR3, as DNA: TGTGCCAGCAGCCCGGGATTGCACACTGAAGCTTTCTTT. Protein: CASSPGLHTEAFF.

This clonotype was seen only a few times. J is TRBJ2-5 and V is TRBV7-2, with D tentatively TRBD2 (6 bases). CDR1 is SGHTA, CDR2 FQGNSA, per germline. V gave up 6 bases and J gave up 1 base, with 12 bases separating them. The CDR3 extends over 14 amino acids. The CDR3, as DNA: TGTGCCAGCAGACCTCTCGGGGGCCAAGAGACCCAGTACTTC. Protein: CASRPLGGQETQYF.